This TCR beta chain was observed in a study of blood T cell repertoires in COVID-19. Study at large: Samples taken during acute and convalescent COVID-19 were collected in the United States, Italy and Spain. From T cells, B-cell-depleted T cells, or PBMCs came the material, which was cDNA or gDNA.

CDR3 length: 17 amino acids. Germline values: CDR1 KGHSH, CDR2 LQKENI. The V end was cut by 3 bases, the J end by 3 bases, with 19 bases between. Per the original methods: Reference gene primer amplification yielded estimated nucleated cell counts. Using immunoSEQ multiplex PCR, the repertoire was profiled, and TCRdb retains in-frame clones only, with some absent. D and trimming were read from the DNA, whereas the V and J calls and clone size are those reported in that table. Of nearly 250,000 clones in the sample, 70% to 85% are singletons; the top ten hold about 1.9%. This clone was observed a handful of times.

The clonotype was recovered from a woman over 75 with acute or convalescent COVID-19. Sequencing input: peripheral blood. This chain uses TRBV18 with TRBJ2-3; tentatively, D is TRBD1 (5 bases). For the CDR3, the DNA is TGTGCCAGCTCACCTCTCTACCCACAGGACCTAACAGATACGCAGTATTTT. This gives the protein CASSPLYPQDLTDTQYF.